These T cell receptor beta chains were read from a single sample in a study of shared clonotypes between healthy human individuals. The repertoire was sequenced with immunoSEQ multiplex PCR; TCRdb's copy has only in-frame clones and lacks some. The data show about 2.2 million clones, just under 95% seen once. Input material: naive CD8+ T cells from PBMCs. These receptors were collected from a man aged 18-30 years in good health. Some clones in this sample may be carry-over from other donors' samples. CDR3s include the opening cysteine and the closing phenylalanine or tryptophan. Each record gives: V gene, D gene, clone size, J gene, CDR3 protein, CDR3 DNA. A D gene is named only where the DNA matches it firmly. Size values are once, few and many counts, or a class for expanded clones, and some rows have none.

TRBV7-6,-,-,TRBJ2-1,CASSLARAYNEQFF,TGTGCCAGCAGCTTAGCGAGAGCGTACAATGAGCAGTTCTTC
TRBV5-4,-,once,TRBJ1-2,CASARRGVNYGYTF,TGTGCCAGCGCGCGTCGGGGGGTCAACTATGGCTACACCTTC
TRBV6-1,TRBD2,-,TRBJ2-1,CASSEFLTSANNEQFF,TGTGCCAGCAGTGAATTTCTTACTAGCGCCAACAATGAGCAGTTCTTC
TRBV2,-,-,TRBJ1-2,CASSEGGGESYGYTF,TGTGCCAGCAGTGAAGGGGGAGGGGAGAGCTATGGCTACACCTTC
TRBV27,-,-,TRBJ2-7,CASSFGRQSYEQYF,TGTGCCAGCAGTTTTGGGCGGCAGTCCTACGAGCAGTACTTC
TRBV2,TRBD2,-,TRBJ2-1,CASLGTSGRGNEQFF,TGTGCCAGCCTAGGGACTAGCGGGAGGGGTAATGAGCAGTTCTTC
TRBV15,-,-,TRBJ2-3,CATSRDRQGGDTQYF,TGTGCCACCAGCAGAGATAGGCAGGGTGGAGATACGCAGTATTTT
TRBV9,-,-,TRBJ1-3,CASSPHQGGSGNTIYF,TGTGCCAGCAGCCCTCATCAAGGGGGCTCTGGAAACACCATATATTTT
TRBV5-5,-,-,TRBJ1-2,CASSFPLDGYTF,TGTGCCAGCAGCTTTCCGTTAGATGGCTACACCTTC
TRBV4-2,TRBD1,-,TRBJ1-5,CASSPGQGSNQPQHF,TGTGCCAGCAGCCCTGGACAGGGGAGCAATCAGCCCCAGCATTTT
TRBV7-2,-,-,TRBJ2-3,CASSTFLMGTDTQYF,TGTGCCAGCAGCACGTTCTTGATGGGAACAGATACGCAGTATTTT
TRBV27,TRBD1,-,TRBJ1-4,CASSFLGTAGATNEKLFF,TGTGCCAGCAGTTTCCTAGGGACAGCGGGTGCAACTAATGAAAAACTGTTTTTT
TRBV6-5,TRBD1,-,TRBJ2-7,CASSYFQTGDHEQYF,TGTGCCAGCAGTTACTTCCAGACAGGGGACCACGAGCAGTACTTC
TRBV4-1,-,-,TRBJ2-7,CASSQDRGAYEQYF,TGCGCCAGCAGCCAAGATCGGGGCGCCTACGAGCAGTACTTC
TRBV7-9,-,-,TRBJ2-5,CASSLLGSPRNQETQYF,TGTGCCAGCAGCCTCCTCGGGTCACCCCGAAACCAAGAGACCCAGTACTTC
TRBV7-9,-,-,TRBJ2-1,CASSFGLREYNEQFF,TGTGCCAGCAGCTTCGGGCTGAGGGAATACAATGAGCAGTTCTTC
TRBV7-9,-,-,TRBJ2-3,CASSPEPGLSYTDTQYF,TGTGCCAGCAGTCCTGAGCCGGGACTTTCATACACAGATACGCAGTATTTT
TRBV7-6,-,-,TRBJ2-1,CASSLRTEDNNEQFF,TGTGCCAGCAGCTTAAGGACAGAAGACAACAATGAGCAGTTCTTC
TRBV7-2,TRBD1,-,TRBJ2-7,CASSFRGGLGLGDEQYF,TGTGCCAGCAGCTTTAGAGGGGGCCTCGGGTTAGGCGACGAGCAGTACTTC
TRBV5-4,TRBD2,-,TRBJ2-1,CASSPTRERGQFF,TGTGCCAGCAGCCCTACGCGGGAGAGGGGGCAGTTCTTC
TRBV18,-,-,TRBJ2-7,CASSTTRTASSYEQYF,TGTGCCAGCTCAACAACCAGGACGGCGAGCTCCTACGAGCAGTACTTC
TRBV7-9,-,-,TRBJ1-4,CASSLLSGWESEKLFF,TGTGCCAGCAGCTTACTTTCTGGCTGGGAGAGTGAAAAACTGTTTTTT
TRBV5-1,-,few,TRBJ1-1,CASRYDMNTEAFF,TGCGCCAGCAGATACGATATGAACACTGAAGCTTTCTTT
TRBV7-9,-,few,TRBJ1-5,CAVTGPPYSNQPQHF,TGTGCCGTAACAGGGCCCCCCTATAGCAATCAGCCCCAGCATTTT
TRBV7-6,TRBD1,-,TRBJ2-6,CASSLGGAGANVLTF,TGTGCCAGCAGCCTAGGGGGCGCTGGGGCCAACGTCCTGACTTTC
TRBV13,TRBD1,-,TRBJ2-7,CASSLDTDRGYEQYF,TGTGCCAGCAGCTTAGATACGGACAGGGGTTACGAGCAGTACTTC